The 5 T cell receptor beta chains below all came from one sample that was sequenced in a study of OX40 agonist ivuxolimab in advanced cancers. Assay: immunoSEQ multiplex PCR; the TCRdb copy retains only in-frame clones and omits some. The top ten hold around 13% of the sample, which has 30,000 to 40,000 clones, over 60% seen once. Source: CD4+ or CD8+ T cells sorted from blood, taken in a trial of the OX40 agonist ivuxolimab. The receptors come from an adult with an advanced solid tumor such as melanoma, head and neck, liver or kidney cancer.

The chain uses TRBV19 and TRBJ2-7; D uncertain. Germline V lookup: CDR1 LNHDA, CDR2 SQIVND (reference sequence). This CDR3 has 14 amino acids. V lost 7 bases and J lost 0, with 13 bases in between. CDR3 nucleotides: TGTGCCAGTAAGGAGAGCCCCGCCTCCTACGAGCAGTACTTC. The encoded protein is CASKESPASYEQYF.

V and J are TRBV27 and TRBJ2-3; 7 nucleotides match TRBD2. The V and J ends lost 6 bases and 2 bases, in that order; junction bases with no gene match: 8. This CDR3 contains 15 residues. Germline V gene lookup returns CDR1 MNHEY and CDR2 SMNVEV (reference sequence). The DNA for the CDR3 is TGTGCCAGCAGGGGTTGGGGGGGGGACACAGATACGCAGTATTTT. It yields the protein CASRGWGGDTDTQYF.

This clone was counted a few times. This chain links TRBV7-2 with TRBJ2-3; TRBD2 matches 10 bases. Germline CDR1 SGHTA, CDR2 FQGNSA. V gave up 0 bases and J gave up 5 bases; unmatched junction bases: 2. The CDR3 is 15 amino acids. The chain's CDR3 is CASSLALAGVDTQYF. CDR3 in DNA: TGTGCCAGCAGCTTAGCGCTAGCGGGAGTAGATACGCAGTATTTT.

The CDR3 spells CASSYGTGGSSYEQYF. CDR3 coding DNA: TGTGCCAGCAGTTATGGGACTGGGGGCTCCTCGTACGAGCAGTACTTC. The chain joins TRBV27 to TRBJ2-7, with D perhaps being TRBD1 or TRBD2 (6 bases each). V dropped 4 bases and J dropped 4 bases, with 20 bases sitting between them. The CDR3 contains 16 residues. Germline V gene lookup returns CDR1 MNHEY and CDR2 SMNVEV (reference sequence).

CDR3 protein: CATQQGQRGYTF. CDR3 nucleotide sequence: TGTGCCACCCAACAGGGGCAGAGGGGCTACACCTTC. The chain combines TRBV6-5 with TRBJ1-2; 7 bases are shared with TRBD1. This CDR3 spans 12 amino acids. With V trimmed by 10 bases and J by 8 bases, 10 bases remained unmatched. Per germline, CDR1 MNHEY and CDR2 SVGAGI.